This entry lists 20 T cell receptor beta chains sequenced from one sample in a study of CD8+CD57+ T cells in acquired aplastic anemia. Sequenced patients had shown CD8+CD57+ cell expansion by flow cytometry. Genomic DNA was employed as the template in profiling TCR beta VDJ and CDR3. TCRdb fed the reads into MiXCR, producing one record per CDR3 protein. This repertoire shows about 240,000 distinct CDR3 sequences, approximately 45% found once; its top ten account for roughly 8%. The material sequenced was sorted CD4+, CD8+, or CD8+CD57+ T cells (not recorded which) from PBMCs. All receptors come from a human donor with aplastic anemia.

Turning to this clonotype: This may arise from a read error, as a much more abundant clone is one base away. CDR3 loop: CASSPDRGRTKAFF. The CDR3 DNA follows: TGTGCCAGTAGCCCCGACAGGGGGCGAACAAAAGCTTTCTTT. V gene TRBV19 combines with J gene TRBJ1-1; 10 bases agree with TRBD1. Trimming at V came to 6 bases and at J to 9 bases, leaving 10 bases not matched to a gene. CDR3 length: 14 residues. CDR1 is LNHDA, CDR2 SQIVND, per germline (reference sequence).

In regard to this clonotype: This may arise from a read error, as a much more abundant clone is one base away. The rearrangement uses TRBV10-3 and TRBJ2-5; 9 nucleotides agree with TRBD2. Per the germline V gene, CDR1 is ENHRY and CDR2 is SYGVKD. The CDR3 contains 17 residues. Here the CDR3 reads CASSYSIAGAELETQYF. The CDR3 DNA reads TGTGCCAGCAGTTACTCAATAGCGGGGGCGGAACTCGAGACCCAGTACTTC.

Many counts were recorded for this clonotype. The J gene is TRBJ2-1, the V gene TRBV2, with 12 nucleotides matching TRBD2. From germline, CDR1 is SNHLY and CDR2 FYNNEI. V lost 2 bases and J lost 3; bases outside the gene matches: 11. This CDR3 contains 19 residues. The CDR3 spells CASSEQRTSGRPDYNEQFF. The CDR3, as DNA: TGTGCCAGCAGTGAACAGAGAACTAGCGGGAGGCCCGACTACAATGAGCAGTTCTTC.

The sample holds one count of this clonotype. The J gene is TRBJ1-1, the V gene TRBV14; no clear D gene. V lost 6 bases and J lost 2, with 13 bases in between. Germline CDR1 SGHDN, CDR2 FVKESK. The CDR3 extends over 14 amino acids. CDR3 DNA sequence: TGTGCCAGCAGGCCTCACGCATCCAACACTGAAGCTTTCTTT. It translates to CASRPHASNTEAFF. Based on the CDR3 plus reference TRBV14 and TRBJ1-1, the full variable domain is EAGVTQFPSHSVIEKGQTVTLRCDPISGHDNLYWYRRVMGKEIKFLLHFVKESKQDESGMPNNRFLAERTGGTYSTLKVQPAELEDSGVYFCASRPHASNTEAFFGQGTRLTVV.

In nucleotides, the CDR3 is TGTGCCAGCAGTGAAGCCAGGACTGACCCCTATGGCTACACCTTC. This encodes CASSEARTDPYGYTF. The chain combines TRBV2 with TRBJ1-2; D gene unclear. The V gene lost 0 bases and the J gene lost 4 bases, with 12 bases spanning the gap. This CDR3 contains 15 residues. Germline CDR1 reads SNHLY; CDR2 reads FYNNEI.

The chain employs TRBV10-3 and TRBJ2-3; D not resolved. Trimming cost V 2 bases and J 0 bases, with 6 bases left between them. CDR1 is ENHRY, CDR2 SYGVKD, per germline. The CDR3 has 14 amino acids. The CDR3 loop is CAISEGVSTDTQYF. The DNA of the CDR3 is TGTGCCATCAGTGAGGGGGTTAGCACAGATACGCAGTATTTT.

This clonotype appeared many times. The V call is TRBV6-1, the J call TRBJ1-2; 8 nucleotides match TRBD1. The junction had 8 bases not matched to a gene; V was cut back by 4 bases and J by 4 bases. The CDR3 spans 15 residues. CDR1 and CDR2 from the germline V gene are MNHNS and SASEGT. The CDR3 loop reads CASSAPRDRIYGYTF. CDR3 sequence (DNA): TGTGCCAGCAGTGCGCCTAGGGACAGGATCTATGGCTACACCTTC.

This rearrangement joins TRBV10-3 to TRBJ1-6; 7 nucleotides align to TRBD1. V was pared by 6 bases and J by 5 bases, with 7 bases of the junction left unmatched. The CDR3 is 15 residues long. Per the germline V gene, CDR1 is ENHRY and CDR2 is SYGVKD. This CDR3 is CAISSRDRNNSPLHF. CDR3 nucleotide sequence: TGTGCCATCAGCTCGAGGGACAGAAATAATTCACCCCTCCACTTT.

The chain employs TRBV5-6 and TRBJ1-1; TRBD1 matches 7 bases. CDR1 is SGHDT and CDR2 is YYEEEE in the germline V gene. J lost 1 base, V lost 4 bases, and 10 bases had no gene match. CDR3 length equals 16 residues. CDR3 nucleotides: TGTGCCAGCAGCCAACAGGGGCAGGGGCCGAACACTGAAGCTTTCTTT. Translated: CASSQQGQGPNTEAFF.

The V and J genes are TRBV7-9 and TRBJ2-3; TRBD1 matches at 10 bases. The J call could be wrong; TRBJ2-7 is a better fit for the DNA end. Germline V lookup: CDR1 SEHNR, CDR2 FQNEAQ (reference sequence). The CDR3 contains 14 residues. CDR3 protein: CASSPRQGAREQYF. The CDR3 nucleotides read TGTGCCAGCAGCCCCCGACAGGGGGCGCGAGAGCAGTACTTC.

The CDR3 reads CSAAGLAAGSYEQYF. CDR3 sequence (DNA): TGCAGTGCCGCGGGACTAGCGGCCGGCTCCTACGAGCAGTACTTC. This chain links TRBV20-1 with TRBJ2-7; 11 nucleotides align to TRBD2. Germline-derived CDR1 and CDR2 are DFQATT and SNEGSKA (reference sequence). The CDR3 is 15 amino acids. Trimming cost V 6 bases and J 0 bases; bases outside gene matches: 7.

The rearrangement joins TRBV2 to TRBJ2-2; TRBD1 is a possible D gene (6 bases). Germline V gives CDR1 SNHLY, CDR2 FYNNEI. V lost 10 bases and J lost 4, with 13 bases in between. The CDR3 is 13 residues long. CDR3 region: CATEQGSTGELFF. The DNA for the CDR3 is TGTGCCACCGAACAGGGTAGCACCGGGGAGCTGTTTTTT.

The chain carries TRBV27 and TRBJ1-5; D gene unclear. The germline V gene has CDR1 MNHEY and CDR2 SMNVEV (reference sequence). There are 12 residues in the CDR3. Trimming stripped 6 bases from V and 5 bases from J, with 8 bases between. The CDR3 coding sequence is TGTGCCAGCAGGATATACGATCAGCCCCAGCATTTT. This codes for CASRIYDQPQHF.

This clonotype was picked up many times. This chain links TRBV5-1 with TRBJ2-1, with D perhaps matching TRBD1 (5 bases). Per the germline V gene, CDR1 is SGHRS and CDR2 is YFSETQ. This CDR3 region has 15 residues. V lost 0 bases, J lost 6 bases, and 13 bases lay in between. The CDR3 DNA reads as TGCGCCAGCAGCTTGGTAGGGGCTACTGGCAATGAGCAGTTCTTC. Its protein product is CASSLVGATGNEQFF.

V usage is TRBV19 and J usage is TRBJ2-5; TRBD2 matches at 13 bases. The CDR3 spans 17 residues. Trimming cost V 0 bases and J 4 bases; bases outside gene matches: 5. The germline V gene has CDR1 LNHDA and CDR2 SQIVND (reference sequence). The chain's CDR3 is CASSIDPTSGGRETQYF. CDR3 coding DNA: TGTGCCAGTAGTATAGACCCGACTAGCGGGGGGCGAGAGACCCAGTACTTC.

As to this clonotype: This CDR3 fails to terminate in the conserved phenylalanine or tryptophan, so it likely reflects a read error. The rearrangement links TRBV10-2 to TRBJ2-7; D possibly corresponds to TRBD2 (6 bases). From germline, CDR1 is WSHSY and CDR2 SAAADI. The V end was cut by 5 bases, the J end by 5 bases, with 16 bases between. The CDR3 extends over 14 amino acids. CDR3 DNA: TGCGCCAGCAGTTATGGGACTCCGAGGGACGAGCAGTACCTC. Translated, it gives CASSYGTPRDEQYL.

The chain couples TRBV24-1 to TRBJ1-5; D remains unclear. The CDR3 runs 14 residues. Per germline, CDR1 KGHDR and CDR2 SFDVKD. V was cut by 7 bases and J by 5 bases, with 14 bases left in between. The CDR3 DNA reads TGTGCCACCAGCACCACAAGCTACGATCAGCCCCAGCATTTT. Translating it yields CATSTTSYDQPQHF.

The chain carries TRBV10-3 and TRBJ1-5; D remains ambiguous. V was clipped by 0 bases and J by 14 bases, with 11 bases between them. The CDR3 runs to 12 residues. From germline, CDR1 is ENHRY and CDR2 SYGVKD. For the CDR3, the DNA is TGTGCCATCAGTGAGTCCGACGGCCATGAGCATTTT. Translation gives CAISESDGHEHF.

This clonotype was counted at least ten times. This chain uses TRBV28 with TRBJ1-6, with D possibly TRBD1 on 5 matching bases. Trimming took 5 bases from V and 1 from J, leaving 12 bases between them. This CDR3 has 16 amino acids. Germline V gene sequence: CDR1 MDHEN, CDR2 SYDVKM. The CDR3 here is CASSPTGFSYNSPLHF. CDR3 in DNA: TGTGCCAGCAGTCCTACAGGTTTTTCCTATAATTCACCCCTCCACTTT.

The chain has TRBV2 and TRBJ1-2, with unresolved D. The V gene lost 1 base and the J gene lost 7 bases, with 10 bases spanning the gap. This CDR3 has 13 amino acids. In germline, CDR1 is SNHLY, CDR2 FYNNEI. CDR3 in DNA: TGTGCCAGCAGTGAAGTGCAGGCTTCTGGCTACACCTTC. Protein product: CASSEVQASGYTF.